Detailed here is one TCR beta chain. Antigen unknown. The entry originates in a study of tumor and adjacent non-tumor tissue in lung cancer. Study-wide findings and caveats: Normal lung showed higher cumulative top 100 clone frequency than tumor.

In germline, CDR1 is SGHDN, CDR2 FVKESK. The V and J ends lost 3 bases and 10 bases respectively, with 7 bases between them. The CDR3 runs 11 residues. This sample's RNA came from whole unsorted tissue. The library came from three nested PCR rounds adapted from ARM-PCR protocols. In TCRdb, the multiplex PCR reads were re-called with MiXCR into one record per CDR3 protein. The sample yields over 100,000 distinct CDR3 sequences, approximately 82% seen once. V gene TRBV14 combines with J gene TRBJ2-1, with D perhaps matching TRBD2 (5 bases). This TCR was recovered from a woman aged 55-75 years with non-small cell lung cancer. The specimen sequenced was lung tumor tissue. The DNA for the CDR3 is TGTGCCAGCAGCCAGTGGAGGGAGCAGTTCTTC. It translates to CASSQWREQFF. The full variable domain, its missing parts supplied by reference TRBV14 and TRBJ2-1, is EAGVTQFPSHSVIEKGQTVTLRCDPISGHDNLYWYRRVMGKEIKFLLHFVKESKQDESGMPNNRFLAERTGGTYSTLKVQPAELEDSGVYFCASSQWREQFFGPGTRLTVL.